The 27 T cell receptor beta chains given below trace back to one sample, sequenced in a study of human T cells and chemical hapten exposure. Stated time point: patch test 2, 6 weeks after DPC sensitization. The treatment is: therapeutic diphenylcyclopropenone sensitization with weekly scalp DPC. A single record per CDR3 protein comes from TCRdb applying MiXCR to the RACE reads. The sample includes more than 85,000 distinct CDR3 sequences, about 11% of them seen just once. Sequenced material: whole blood, taken in connection with sensitization to the hapten diphenylcyclopropenone (DPC). All receptors come from a man aged 35 to 55 with alopecia areata. Some clones in this sample may be carry-over from other donors' samples.

V and J are TRBV6-5 and TRBJ2-1; no clear D gene. CDR3 size: 16 residues. Trimming took off 5 bases at V and 0 bases at J, with 14 bases between the two ends. Germline CDR1 MNHEY, CDR2 SVGAGI. The CDR3 spells CASSVVGSRSYNEQFF. CDR3 sequence (DNA): TGTGCCAGCAGTGTCGTAGGCAGCCGCTCCTACAATGAGCAGTTCTTC.

The chain joins TRBV7-9 to TRBJ2-7; 8 bases are a match to TRBD1. CDR1 is SEHNR, CDR2 FQNEAQ, per germline (reference sequence). This CDR3 is 14 amino acids long. Trimming cost V 1 base and J 3 bases; bases outside gene matches: 2. Written as DNA, the CDR3 is TGTGCCAGCAGCTTAGGGGGACAGGTCTACGAGCAGTACGTC. Protein product: CASSLGGQVYEQYV.

In its sample, this clonotype was seen many times. The chain employs TRBV10-3 and TRBJ1-1; tentative D call: TRBD1 (6 bases). The V end was cut by 5 bases, the J end by 5 bases, with 12 bases between. The CDR3 is 13 amino acids. Germline CDR1 is ENHRY and CDR2 is SYGVKD. The DNA for the CDR3 is TGTGCCATCAGTCGCCCAGGGGATACTGAAGCTTTCTTT. Protein sequence: CAISRPGDTEAFF.

The chain is built from TRBV12-3 or TRBV12-4 and TRBJ2-1, with D possibly matching TRBD1 (5 bases). The germline V and J ends were trimmed by 7 bases and 0 bases, with 13 bases remaining between them. The CDR3 is 15 amino acids. The CDR3 sequence is CASTPFDSSYNEQFF. In DNA form, the CDR3 reads TGTGCCAGCACCCCTTTCGACAGCTCCTACAATGAGCAGTTCTTC.

J is TRBJ2-4 and V is TRBV7-8; D gene unclear. V shed 4 bases and J shed 0 bases, with 19 bases lying between them. The CDR3 sequence is 18 residues long. Germline-derived CDR1 and CDR2 are SGHVS and FQNEAQ. CDR3 bases: TGTGCCAGCAGCTCAAGAGGAGTTGGATACCTAGCCAAAAACATTCAGTACTTC. Its protein product is CASSSRGVGYLAKNIQYF.

The sample holds a few counts of this clonotype. V and J are TRBV5-1 and TRBJ2-6, with D perhaps matching TRBD1 (5 bases). Between the trimmed V and J ends, which lost 7 bases and 0 bases, there was a span of 17 bases. The germline gives CDR1 SGHRS, CDR2 YFSETQ. The CDR3 runs to 17 residues. The CDR3 region is CASVGTGRNSGANVLTF. Here the CDR3 DNA reads TGCGCCAGCGTAGGAACAGGCCGAAACTCTGGGGCCAACGTCCTGACTTTC.

The table lists this clonotype with a few counts. J is TRBJ2-1 and V is TRBV24-1; D not resolved. V dropped 2 bases and J dropped 4 bases, with 5 bases sitting between them. Germline V gives CDR1 KGHDR, CDR2 SFDVKD. The CDR3 totals 13 residues. CDR3 DNA: TGTGCCACCAGTGATTCCCCATACAATGAGCAGTTCTTC. Protein: CATSDSPYNEQFF.

This clonotype was found many times. The chain joins TRBV28 to TRBJ2-7; TRBD2 aligns across 8 bases. Germline-derived CDR1 and CDR2 are MDHEN and SYDVKM. The CDR3 extends over 12 amino acids. J lost 6 bases, V lost 2 bases, and 0 bases had no gene match. CDR3 residues: CASSLAGGEQYF. In DNA, the CDR3 is TGTGCCAGCAGTTTAGCGGGAGGCGAGCAGTACTTC.

In this sample, this clonotype turned up many times. The chain joins TRBV29-1 to TRBJ1-2, with D uncertain. The germline gives CDR1 SQVTM, CDR2 ANQGSEA. Trimming removed 6 bases at V and 2 bases at J, with 19 bases between. CDR3 length: 15 amino acids. CDR3 protein: CSVAQEGGKNYGYTF. CDR3 coding DNA: TGCAGCGTAGCCCAAGAGGGAGGGAAGAACTATGGCTACACCTTC.

The rearrangement uses TRBV20-1 and TRBJ2-7; 7 nucleotides match TRBD1. This CDR3 has 14 amino acids. The J segment lost 3 bases and the V segment lost 3 bases, leaving 8 bases of the junction unmatched. Germline V CDR1 and CDR2: DFQATT, SNEGSKA (reference sequence). The CDR3 region is CSARPRDRYYEQYF. CDR3 DNA: TGCAGTGCTAGGCCGAGGGACAGATACTACGAGCAGTACTTC.

This clonotype was counted a few times. J is TRBJ2-7 and V is TRBV4-2; 14 bases are shared with TRBD2. Germline V CDR1 and CDR2: LGHNA, YNFKEQ. CDR3 length equals 16 residues. Trimming took 4 bases from V and 7 from J; bases not matched to a gene: 9. Here the CDR3 DNA reads TGTGCCAGCAGCCCCGGGACTAGCGGGAGCCTACGGGAGCAGTACTTC. It is translated as CASSPGTSGSLREQYF.

In its sample, this clonotype was seen a few times. V and J are TRBV7-9 and TRBJ2-5; TRBD1 matches at 8 bases. The V gene end was trimmed by 5 bases and the J gene end by 5 bases; junction bases not matched to a gene: 10. The CDR3 spans 15 residues. Germline V gene data show CDR1 as SEHNR and CDR2 as FQNEAQ (reference sequence). The CDR3 protein is CASSPDRGDVETQYF. The CDR3, as DNA: TGTGCCAGCAGCCCTGACAGGGGCGATGTCGAGACCCAGTACTTC.

The chain has TRBV7-8 and TRBJ2-3; the match to TRBD2 covers 9 bases. The CDR3 has 15 amino acids. V was pared by 5 bases and J by 2 bases, with 5 bases of the junction left unmatched. Germline V gene data show CDR1 as SGHVS and CDR2 as FQNEAQ. The CDR3, as DNA: TGTGCCAGCAGCCGTCGACTAGCGGTCACAGATACGCAGTATTTT. Protein: CASSRRLAVTDTQYF.

This clonotype was observed a handful of times. The V call is TRBV28, the J call TRBJ2-3; the D is unclear. Trimming stripped 1 base from V and 0 bases from J, with 8 bases between. Germline CDR1 reads MDHEN; CDR2 reads SYDVKM. This CDR3 contains 15 residues. This CDR3 reads CASSLLPGSTDTQYF. CDR3 coding DNA: TGTGCCAGCAGTTTATTACCCGGAAGCACAGATACGCAGTATTTT.

The CDR3 sequence is CASSHLGAKRERNEQFF. CDR3 nucleotides: TGTGCCAGCAGCCACCTAGGGGCAAAGCGGGAGAGGAATGAGCAGTTCTTC. This chain joins TRBV3-1 and TRBJ2-1, with 8 nucleotides matching TRBD2. Trimming at V came to 3 bases and at J to 7 bases, leaving 14 bases not matched to a gene. CDR1 is LGHDT, CDR2 YNNKEL, per germline (reference sequence). The CDR3 sequence is 17 residues long.

The rearrangement joins TRBV7-2 to TRBJ2-3; 13 bases map to TRBD2. Trimming cost V 5 bases and J 8 bases; bases outside gene matches: 4. The length of the CDR3 is 14 residues. CDR1 and CDR2 from the germline V gene are SGHTA and FQGNSA. The CDR3 region has the DNA TGTGCCAGCAGCCCAGGACTAGCGGGAGCTACGCAGTATTTT. The encoded protein is CASSPGLAGATQYF.

This chain joins TRBV24-1 and TRBJ2-5; TRBD2 might be the D (5 bases). V was clipped by 9 bases and J by 5 bases, with 15 bases between them. Germline CDR1 KGHDR, CDR2 SFDVKD. The CDR3 contains 13 residues. In DNA, the CDR3 is TGTGCCACCCGGGGTCAAAACGCGGAGACCCAGTACTTC. Its protein product is CATRGQNAETQYF.

This clonotype has only a few counts. V usage is TRBV3-1 and J usage is TRBJ2-2; 7 nucleotides agree with TRBD1. With 2 bases clipped from V and 6 bases from J, the junction kept 6 bases outside the gene matches. This CDR3 comprises 15 residues. Germline CDR1 is LGHDT and CDR2 is YNNKEL (reference sequence). The CDR3 sequence: CASSQNRGIAGELFF. In DNA, the CDR3 is TGTGCCAGCAGCCAAAACAGGGGAATAGCCGGGGAGCTGTTTTTT.

This clonotype appeared a few times. The rearrangement uses TRBV30 and TRBJ2-1; 8 nucleotides agree with TRBD2. The CDR3 is 15 amino acids. Germline assignment: CDR1 GTSNPN and CDR2 SVGIG (reference sequence). The trim removed 3 bases at V and 6 bases at J, leaving 10 bases unmatched. The CDR3 spells CAWRTLAGPSNEQFF. The CDR3 nucleotides read TGTGCCTGGAGAACTCTAGCGGGCCCCTCCAATGAGCAGTTCTTC.

The chain is built from TRBV7-2 and TRBJ2-7; the D is unclear. CDR1 and CDR2 from the germline V gene are SGHTA and FQGNSA. With 2 bases removed from V and 7 bases from J, the gap between germline ends came to 12 bases. The CDR3 extends over 13 amino acids. CDR3 DNA: TGTGCCAGCAGCTTACCAGGCACGAGGGAGCAGTACTTC. It specifies CASSLPGTREQYF.

This clonotype has ten or more counts. The chain links TRBV23-1 to TRBJ2-3, with D tentatively TRBD1 or TRBD2 (7 bases each). TRBV23-1 is flagged as an ORF with uncertain function. V dropped 3 bases and J dropped 2 bases, with 30 bases sitting between them. The length of the CDR3 is 21 residues. Here the CDR3 DNA reads TGCGCCAGCAGTCACTACAGACAGGGAATGCGGGAGAGTTCCTCCACAGATACGCAGTATTTT. As protein: CASSHYRQGMRESSSTDTQYF.

This clonotype appeared many times. The chain links TRBV20-1 to TRBJ2-7; 9 bases match TRBD2. Germline CDR1 and CDR2: DFQATT and SNEGSKA (reference sequence). With V trimmed by 2 bases and J by 0 bases, 5 bases remained unmatched. This CDR3 is 15 amino acids long. The CDR3 region is CSARNPSGNSYEQYV. The CDR3 DNA sequence: TGCAGTGCTAGAAACCCTAGCGGGAACTCCTACGAGCAGTACGTC.

The rearrangement joins TRBV24-1 to TRBJ2-3, with D possibly being TRBD1 (6 bases). The CDR3 totals 12 residues. CDR1 KGHDR and CDR2 SFDVKD come from the germline V gene. Trimming shortened V by 7 bases and J by 6 bases, and 10 bases separated the two germline ends. As DNA, the CDR3 is TGTGCCACCAGCTCACAGGGTGATACGCAGTATTTT. This codes for CATSSQGDTQYF.

This clonotype was found many times. V is TRBV10-3 and J is TRBJ2-1; 10 bases align to TRBD2. Germline lookup yields CDR1 ENHRY and CDR2 SYGVKD. The CDR3 has 16 amino acids. V shed 4 bases and J 7 bases; nucleotides not matched to a gene: 10. This chain's CDR3 is CAISGLGAGGGNEQFF. DNA of the CDR3: TGTGCCATCAGTGGCCTAGGAGCGGGAGGGGGGAATGAGCAGTTCTTC.

The chain joins TRBV19 to TRBJ1-5, with D unclear. With 2 bases removed from V and 7 bases from J, the gap between germline ends came to 12 bases. This CDR3 contains 14 residues. Germline V gene data show CDR1 as LNHDA and CDR2 as SQIVND (reference sequence). Written as DNA, the CDR3 is TGTGCCAGTAGTATATATGGCGAACACCAGCCCCAGCATTTT. Translated: CASSIYGEHQPQHF.

The V gene is TRBV6-2 or TRBV6-3, the J gene TRBJ2-1, with 10 positions matching TRBD2. From germline, CDR1 is MNHEY and CDR2 SVGEGT. With 5 bases clipped from V and 6 bases from J, the junction kept 10 bases outside the gene matches. This CDR3 contains 16 residues. CDR3 in amino acids: CASSVASGRGSNEQFF. The CDR3 DNA is TGTGCCAGCAGTGTGGCTAGCGGGAGAGGGAGCAATGAGCAGTTCTTC.

The chain carries TRBV4-3 and TRBJ1-6; TRBD1 might be the D (5 bases). The CDR3 extends over 17 amino acids. Germline assignment: CDR1 LGHNA and CDR2 YSLEER. Between the trimmed V and J ends, which lost 0 bases and 5 bases, there was a span of 14 bases. The CDR3 nucleotides are TGCGCCAGCAGCCAAGATGGAGGGCAGGGTAATAATTCACCCCTCCACTTT. It encodes CASSQDGGQGNNSPLHF.